One sample yielded the 32 T cell receptor beta chains listed below, sequenced in a study of T cell responses to AZD1222 COVID-19 vaccine. Generated by immunoSEQ multiplex PCR, the TCRdb table keeps only in-frame clones and is missing some. In the table there are 120,000 or so clones, 90% of which are singletons. The specimen comprised peripheral blood, sampled on day 0 of MenACWY control vaccination. The source of these receptors is an adult in good health.

The chain joins TRBV24-1 to TRBJ1-4; D uncertain. Germline V gives CDR1 KGHDR, CDR2 SFDVKD. Trimming pared 4 bases from V and 2 bases from J, leaving 13 bases between. This CDR3 is 16 amino acids long. CDR3 sequence (DNA): TGTGCCACCAGTGAGGGCAGTAGAGCTACTAATGAAAAACTGTTTTTT. It codes for CATSEGSRATNEKLFF.

CDR3 in amino acids: CASSFGTVNTGELFF. The DNA of the CDR3 is TGTGCCAGCAGCTTCGGGACGGTGAACACCGGGGAGCTGTTTTTT. The chain carries TRBV5-8 and TRBJ2-2; D is possibly TRBD1 or TRBD2 (5 bases each). V was shortened by 2 bases and J by 1 base, with 9 bases between the two germline ends. Germline CDR1 is SGHTS and CDR2 is YDEGEE. The CDR3 is made up of 15 amino acids.

J is TRBJ2-3 and V is TRBV19, with 8 bases lining up with TRBD2. Germline V gene sequence: CDR1 LNHDA, CDR2 SQIVND (reference sequence). V gave up 1 base and J gave up 0 bases; unmatched junction bases: 9. The CDR3 spans 18 residues. CDR3 amino acids: CASSIGAISGGSTDTQYF. DNA of the CDR3: TGTGCCAGTAGTATAGGGGCCATCAGCGGGGGTAGCACAGATACGCAGTATTTT.

The CDR3 loop is CASSFTSGRTDTQYF. Written as DNA, the CDR3 is TGTGCCAGCAGCTTTACTAGCGGGAGAACAGATACGCAGTATTTT. The V call is TRBV28, the J call TRBJ2-3; TRBD2 matches at 11 bases. CDR1 and CDR2 from the germline V gene are MDHEN and SYDVKM. The CDR3 extends over 15 amino acids. The ends lost 6 bases at V and 3 bases at J; junction bases unmatched: 5.

The chain couples TRBV11-2 to TRBJ2-5; D is ambiguous. Per the germline V gene, CDR1 is SGHAT and CDR2 is FQNNGV. Trimming left V 7 bases short and J 2 bases short, with 20 bases between. The CDR3 has 16 residues. The CDR3 is CASTARAGPFQETQYF. The CDR3 DNA is TGTGCCAGCACCGCCCGGGCCGGGCCCTTTCAAGAGACCCAGTACTTC.

The chain links TRBV20-1 to TRBJ2-1; a weak D match, TRBD2 (6 bases). V was pared by 3 bases and J by 10 bases, with 16 bases between. CDR1 DFQATT and CDR2 SNEGSKA come from the germline V gene (reference sequence). CDR3 length equals 13 residues. The CDR3 coding sequence is TGCAGTGCTAGTGGTGACGGGAGCCGCGAGCAGTTCTTC. Translated, it gives CSASGDGSREQFF.

J is TRBJ2-6 and V is TRBV28; TRBD2 is a possible D gene (6 bases). This CDR3 contains 15 residues. V shed 2 bases and J shed 2 bases, with 7 bases lying between them. CDR1 MDHEN and CDR2 SYDVKM come from the germline V gene. CDR3 loop: CASSLGGTGANVLTF. The CDR3 DNA follows: TGTGCCAGCAGTTTAGGAGGGACTGGGGCCAACGTCCTGACTTTC.

V is TRBV6-5 and J is TRBJ1-1, with 9 bases matching TRBD1. J gave up 6 bases and V 10 bases, and 6 bases lay outside the gene matches. The CDR3 consists of 12 residues. Germline V gene lookup returns CDR1 MNHEY and CDR2 SVGAGI. The DNA for the CDR3 is TGTGCCACCAGGACAGGGGACCCTGAAGCTTTCTTT. Translated: CATRTGDPEAFF.

The chain links TRBV18 to TRBJ1-2; no firm D call. Per germline, CDR1 KGHSH and CDR2 LQKENI. This CDR3 comprises 13 residues. Trimming removed 3 bases from V and 9 bases from J, with 14 bases in between. The DNA of the CDR3 is TGTGCCAGCTCACCTAATACCCCCGGCCGCTACACCTTC. Amino acids: CASSPNTPGRYTF.

The chain couples TRBV5-5 to TRBJ1-5; tentatively, D is TRBD1 (5 bases). Trimming shortened V by 0 bases and J by 3 bases, and 10 bases separated the two germline ends. The CDR3 totals 15 residues. Germline assignment: CDR1 SGHKS and CDR2 YYEKEE (reference sequence). DNA of the CDR3: TGTGCCAGCAGCTTGGGTCCTGGGGCCAATCAGCCCCAGCATTTT. Encoded protein: CASSLGPGANQPQHF.

This clone was picked up one time. The J gene is TRBJ2-2, the V gene TRBV2; weak D call: TRBD2 (6 bases). The CDR3 totals 12 residues. Trimming removed 6 bases from V and 8 bases from J, with 10 bases in between. Germline lookup yields CDR1 SNHLY and CDR2 FYNNEI. DNA for the CDR3: TGTGCCAGCAGGGGGACTCCTGGGGAGCTGTTTTTT. This gives the protein CASRGTPGELFF.

The chain uses TRBV9 and TRBJ2-1; 9 nucleotides align to TRBD2. Germline values: CDR1 SGDLS, CDR2 YYNGEE. The CDR3 is made up of 15 amino acids. The junction had 1 base not matched to a gene; V was cut back by 3 bases and J by 0 bases. The CDR3 sequence is CASSASGTSYNEQFF. CDR3 nucleotides: TGTGCCAGCAGCGCTAGCGGGACCTCCTACAATGAGCAGTTCTTC.

This sequence joins TRBV3-1 (or the pseudogene TRBV3-2) and TRBJ2-7, with D perhaps TRBD2 (5 bases). The V gene lost 6 bases and the J gene lost 0 bases, with 9 bases spanning the gap. The CDR3 has 13 residues. CDR1 is LGHDT and CDR2 is YNNKEL in the germline V gene (reference sequence). The DNA of the CDR3 is TGTGCCAGCAGTCCCCGGGGCTCCTACGAGCAGTACTTC. It translates to CASSPRGSYEQYF.

The CDR3 region has the DNA TGTGCCAGCAGTTACCGTGGAGGGGCCCAATCCTACGAGCAGTACGTC. Its translation: CASSYRGGAQSYEQYV. The chain combines TRBV6-2 or TRBV6-3 with TRBJ2-7, with D tentatively TRBD2 (6 bases). From germline, CDR1 is MNHEY and CDR2 SVGEGT. There are 16 residues in the CDR3. The V end was cut by 2 bases, the J end by 1 base, with 15 bases between.

CDR3 in DNA: TGTGCCAGCAGCGCTCCCGGGACTAGCGGCCGCACAGATACGCAGTATTTT. Amino acids: CASSAPGTSGRTDTQYF. The V and J genes are TRBV9 and TRBJ2-3; 11 bases map to TRBD2. The germline V gene has CDR1 SGDLS and CDR2 YYNGEE. V shed 3 bases, J shed 1 base, and the junction held 7 bases outside the gene matches. This CDR3 comprises 17 residues.

The chain uses TRBV18 and TRBJ1-1; D perhaps matches TRBD1 (5 bases). This CDR3 spans 13 amino acids. Trimming cost V 6 bases and J 6 bases, with 14 bases left between them. Germline values: CDR1 KGHSH, CDR2 LQKENI. Written as DNA, the CDR3 is TGTGCCAGCTCTGGGGGTATGGTCCCTGAAGCTTTCTTT. Translating it yields CASSGGMVPEAFF. Using reference TRBV18 and TRBJ1-1 for the parts outside the CDR3, the full variable domain is NAGVMQNPRHLVRRRGQEARLRCSPMKGHSHVYWYRQLPEEGLKFMVYLQKENIIDESGMPKERFSAEFPKEGPSILRIQQVVRGDSAAYFCASSGGMVPEAFFGQGTRLTVV.

The V gene is TRBV2, the J gene TRBJ1-5; 8 bases fit TRBD1. Per germline, CDR1 SNHLY and CDR2 FYNNEI. With V trimmed by 7 bases and J by 0 bases, 5 bases remained unmatched. The CDR3 runs 15 residues. Here the CDR3 reads CASTGQGLSNQPQHF. The CDR3 region has the DNA TGTGCCAGCACTGGACAGGGTCTTAGCAATCAGCCCCAGCATTTT.

The chain joins TRBV5-6 to TRBJ2-1; 7 bases map to TRBD1. V gave up 4 bases and J gave up 4 bases; unmatched junction bases: 5. CDR1 SGHDT and CDR2 YYEEEE come from the germline V gene. The CDR3 consists of 14 residues. CDR3 region: CASSPRTGYNEQFF. CDR3 DNA: TGTGCCAGCAGCCCCCGGACAGGTTACAATGAGCAGTTCTTC.

The chain links TRBV7-9 to TRBJ2-7, with TRBD1 matching 7 bases. From germline, CDR1 is SEHNR and CDR2 FQNEAQ (reference sequence). The CDR3 is 14 residues long. V lost 1 base, J lost 2 bases, and 2 bases stayed unmatched. Here the CDR3 DNA reads TGTGCCAGCAGCTTAGGGACAGGCGCCTACGAGCAGTACTTC. Protein: CASSLGTGAYEQYF.

The V call is TRBV7-8, the J call TRBJ1-4; no firm D call. Looked up from germline, CDR1 is SGHVS and CDR2 is FQNEAQ. The V gene lost 1 base and the J gene lost 7 bases, with 4 bases spanning the gap. This CDR3 contains 12 residues. The CDR3 DNA follows: TGTGCCAGCAGCTTAGGTTTTGAAAAACTGTTTTTT. Translation: CASSLGFEKLFF. Variable domain in full (rest from reference TRBV7-8 and TRBJ1-4): GAGVSQSPRYKVAKRGQDVALRCDPISGHVSLFWYQQALGQGPEFLTYFQNEAQLDKSGLPSDRFFAERPEGSVSTLKIQRTQQEDSAVYLCASSLGFEKLFFGSGTQLSVL.

This chain links TRBV2 with TRBJ2-7; weak D call: TRBD2 (7 bases). The CDR3 extends over 16 amino acids. V lost 4 bases to trimming and J lost 4 bases, with 20 bases between them. Germline V gives CDR1 SNHLY, CDR2 FYNNEI. CDR3 nucleotides: TGTGCCAGCAGTGGGAATGGGGGGGCAATCGGGTACGAGCAGTACGTC. It encodes CASSGNGGAIGYEQYV.

The rearrangement joins TRBV4-1 to TRBJ2-1, with D tentatively TRBD1 or TRBD2 (5 bases each). Germline CDR1 and CDR2: MGHRA and YSYEKL. This CDR3 contains 16 residues. V was trimmed by 4 bases and J by 6 bases, leaving 19 bases between them. The CDR3 DNA sequence: TGCGCCAGCAGCCGTTACTCCGGGGCGCCTACCAATGAGCAGTTCTTC. It codes for CASSRYSGAPTNEQFF.

V gene TRBV2 combines with J gene TRBJ2-2, with 9 bases identical to TRBD1. J gave up 5 bases and V 4 bases, and 2 bases lay outside the gene matches. This CDR3 region has 14 residues. CDR1 is SNHLY, CDR2 FYNNEI, per germline. The CDR3: CASSGQGGTGELFF. In nucleotides, the CDR3 is TGTGCCAGCAGTGGACAGGGGGGAACCGGGGAGCTGTTTTTT. Variable domain in full (rest from reference TRBV2 and TRBJ2-2): EPEVTQTPSHQVTQMGQEVILRCVPISNHLYFYWYRQILGQKVEFLVSFYNNEISEKSEIFDDQFSVERPDGSNFTLKIRSTKLEDSAMYFCASSGQGGTGELFFGEGSRLTVL.

The J gene is TRBJ2-1, the V gene TRBV30; TRBD2 is a possible D gene (6 bases). The CDR3 loop spans 14 amino acids. Trimming removed 4 bases from V and 7 bases from J, with 17 bases in between. Germline assignment: CDR1 GTSNPN and CDR2 SVGIG (reference sequence). For the CDR3, the DNA is TGTGCCTGGATTCTGCAGAGGAGCGGGAATGAGCAGTTCTTC. Encoded protein: CAWILQRSGNEQFF. Combining the CDR3 with reference TRBV30 and TRBJ2-1 gives the whole variable domain SQTIHQWPATLVQPVGSPLSLECTVEGTSNPNLYWYRQAAGRGLQLLFYSVGIGQISSEVPQNLSASRPQDRQFILSSKKLLLSDSGFYLCAWILQRSGNEQFFGPGTRLTVL.

J is TRBJ2-7 and V is TRBV21-1; whether TRBD1, the table's D call, matches the DNA was not checked. TRBV21-1 is designated a pseudogene. CDR3 size: 13 residues. Here the CDR3 reads CASRSKTGYEQYF. The CDR3 DNA follows: TGTGCCAGCAGGTCCAAGACAGGCTACGAGCAGTACTTC.

The chain couples TRBV7-2 to TRBJ1-4, with D perhaps matching TRBD1 (6 bases). CDR1 and CDR2 from the germline V gene are SGHTA and FQGNSA. The V end was cut by 3 bases, the J end by 8 bases, with 16 bases between. CDR3 length: 15 residues. CDR3 sequence reads: CASSFAGRGGEKLFF. Written as DNA, the CDR3 is TGTGCCAGCAGCTTCGCCGGCAGGGGAGGGGAAAAACTGTTTTTT. The full variable domain, rest sourced from reference TRBV7-2 and TRBJ1-4, is GAGVSQSPSNKVTEKGKDVELRCDPISGHTALYWYRQSLGQGLEFLIYFQGNSAPDKSGLPSDRFSAERTGGSVSTLTIQRTQQEDSAVYLCASSFAGRGGEKLFFGSGTQLSVL.

This chain links TRBV2 with TRBJ2-5; no definite D call. Germline V gene lookup returns CDR1 SNHLY and CDR2 FYNNEI. The CDR3 contains 14 residues. Trimming left V 4 bases short and J 2 bases short, with 11 bases between. CDR3 region: CASSGGSHQETQYF. The CDR3 DNA follows: TGTGCCAGCAGTGGTGGGTCGCATCAAGAGACCCAGTACTTC.

This rearrangement joins TRBV7-3 to TRBJ2-1; 10 positions match TRBD2. Germline-derived CDR1 and CDR2 are SGHTA and FQGTGA. Trimming at V came to 1 base and at J to 6 bases, leaving 6 bases not matched to a gene. This CDR3 comprises 16 residues. DNA of the CDR3: TGTGCCAGCAGCTTAATGGGTAGCGGGAGGTCCAATGAGCAGTTCTTC. Translated: CASSLMGSGRSNEQFF.

This clone was detected once. As DNA, the CDR3 is TGCGCCAGCAGTCAGGATGGACTAGCCAATGAGCAGTTCTTC. Translated: CASSQDGLANEQFF. The genes are TRBV23-1 and TRBJ2-1, with TRBD2 matching 8 bases. TRBV23-1 is designated an ORF whose function remains uncertain. The ends lost 3 bases at V and 6 bases at J; junction bases unmatched: 4. The CDR3 consists of 14 residues.

The chain couples TRBV18 to TRBJ2-3; D is possibly TRBD1 (6 bases). Looked up from germline, CDR1 is KGHSH and CDR2 is LQKENI. CDR3 length equals 15 residues. V lost 5 bases, J lost 2 bases, and 14 bases lay in between. CDR3 amino acids: CASSTTGSTTDTQYF. The CDR3 nucleotides read TGTGCCAGCTCAACAACAGGGAGTACCACAGATACGCAGTATTTT.

The table lists this clone with a count of one. The chain uses TRBV28 and TRBJ2-7, with 7 bases matching TRBD1. The CDR3 is 15 amino acids. J was trimmed by 0 bases and V by 5 bases; bases with no gene match: 7. Germline assignment: CDR1 MDHEN and CDR2 SYDVKM. This CDR3 is CASSKAGTVSYEQYF. DNA for the CDR3: TGTGCCAGCAGTAAAGCCGGGACAGTCTCCTACGAGCAGTACTTC.

This chain connects TRBV6-5 to TRBJ1-5; D is perhaps TRBD1 (6 bases). Germline values: CDR1 MNHEY, CDR2 SVGAGI. The CDR3 is made up of 12 amino acids. The ends were cut back, 8 bases at V and 5 bases at J, with 10 bases in the middle. Written as DNA, the CDR3 is TGTGCCAGCGGGGACACTTATCAGCCCCAGCATTTT. Protein sequence: CASGDTYQPQHF.